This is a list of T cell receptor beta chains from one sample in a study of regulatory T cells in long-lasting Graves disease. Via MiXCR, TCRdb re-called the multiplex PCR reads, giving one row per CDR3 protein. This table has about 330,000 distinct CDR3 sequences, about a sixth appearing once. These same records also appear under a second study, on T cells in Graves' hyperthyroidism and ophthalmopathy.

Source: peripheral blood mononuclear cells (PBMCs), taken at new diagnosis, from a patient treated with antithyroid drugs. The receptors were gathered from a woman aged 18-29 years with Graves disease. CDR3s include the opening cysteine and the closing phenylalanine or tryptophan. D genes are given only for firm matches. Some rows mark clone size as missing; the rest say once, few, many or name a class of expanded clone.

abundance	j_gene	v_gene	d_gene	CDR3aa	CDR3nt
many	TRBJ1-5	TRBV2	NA	CASSGGAGNQPQHF	TGTGCCAGCAGTGGGGGGGCAGGCAATCAGCCCCAGCATTTT
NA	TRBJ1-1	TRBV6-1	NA	CASTRSGGLMNTEAFF	TGTGCCAGCACCAGGTCGGGGGGACTCATGAACACTGAAGCTTTCTTT
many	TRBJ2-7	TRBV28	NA	CASSTQGVGYEQYF	TGTGCCAGCAGTACACAGGGTGTGGGCTACGAGCAGTACTTC
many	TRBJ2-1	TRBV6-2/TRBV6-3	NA	CASRAGCDEQFF	TGTGCCAGCAGAGCAGGTTGCGATGAGCAGTTCTTC
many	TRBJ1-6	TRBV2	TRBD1	CASSGLNQGAGPLHF	TGTGCCAGCAGTGGCCTGAATCAGGGGGCCGGCCCCCTCCACTTT
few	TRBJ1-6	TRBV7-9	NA	CASSFYSRGGSPLHF	TGTGCCAGCAGCTTCTACAGCCGGGGTGGTTCACCCCTCCACTTT
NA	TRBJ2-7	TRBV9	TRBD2	CASSHPQREGTQSSYEQYF	TGTGCCAGCAGCCACCCCCAGCGGGAGGGGACTCAAAGTTCCTACGAGCAGTACTTC
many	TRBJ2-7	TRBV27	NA	CASSPRLRQPLGEQYF	TGTGCCAGCAGTCCAAGGCTCAGGCAGCCTCTAGGGGAGCAGTACTTC
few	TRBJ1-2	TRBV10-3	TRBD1	CAISAGTGADGYTF	TGTGCCATCAGCGCGGGGACAGGGGCTGATGGCTACACCTTC
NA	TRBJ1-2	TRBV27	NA	CASSGTVDPLGGYTF	TGTGCCAGCAGTGGGACGGTAGACCCGCTGGGGGGCTACACCTTC
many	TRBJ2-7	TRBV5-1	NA	CASSLDIPYEQYF	TGCGCCAGCAGCCTGGACATCCCCTACGAGCAGTACTTC
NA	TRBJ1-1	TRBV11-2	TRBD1	CASSLFPPGQGATEAFF	TGTGCCAGCAGTCTCTTTCCTCCGGGACAGGGGGCCACTGAAGCTTTCTTT
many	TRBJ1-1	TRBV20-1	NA	CSARVSLYEAFF	TGCAGTGCTAGGGTCAGTTTATATGAAGCTTTCTTT
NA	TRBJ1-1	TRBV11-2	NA	CASSTAGGGASDTEAFF	TGTGCCAGCAGCACCGCCGGGGGGGGTGCCTCGGACACTGAAGCTTTCTTT
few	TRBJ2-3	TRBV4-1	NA	CASSQVNLVSTDTQYF	TGCGCCAGCAGCCAAGTTAATCTGGTGAGCACAGATACGCAGTATTTT
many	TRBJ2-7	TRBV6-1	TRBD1	CASSAYGTAYEQYF	TGTGCCAGCAGTGCCTATGGGACAGCCTACGAGCAGTACTTC
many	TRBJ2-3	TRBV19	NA	CASSTGTDTQYF	TGTGCCAGCAGTACAGGCACAGATACGCAGTATTTT
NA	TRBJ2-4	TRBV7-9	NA	CASSHSVIGDIQYF	TGTGCCAGCAGCCATTCGGTAATTGGGGACATTCAGTACTTC
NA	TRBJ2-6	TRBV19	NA	CASSTPYDSGANILTF	TGTGCCAGTAGTACCCCATATGACTCTGGGGCCAACATCCTGACTTTC
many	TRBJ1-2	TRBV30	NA	CAWSPDGVVGYTF	TGTGCCTGGAGTCCGGACGGTGTGGTTGGCTACACCTTC
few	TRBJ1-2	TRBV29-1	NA	CSVGTEANYGYTF	TGCAGCGTTGGGACAGAAGCTAACTATGGCTACACCTTC
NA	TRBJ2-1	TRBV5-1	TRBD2	CASSTVAGGYNEQFF	TGCGCCAGCAGCACCGTCGCGGGGGGTTACAATGAGCAGTTCTTC
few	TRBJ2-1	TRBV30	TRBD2	CAWSVHIGGRINEQFF	TGTGCCTGGAGTGTACACATCGGCGGGAGGATAAATGAGCAGTTCTTC
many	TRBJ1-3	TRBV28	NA	CASRYGNTIYF	TGTGCCAGTAGATACGGAAACACCATATATTTT
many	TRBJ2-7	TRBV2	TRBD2	CASRYQRGTIYEQYF	TGTGCCAGCAGATACCAGCGGGGGACTATCTACGAGCAGTACTTC
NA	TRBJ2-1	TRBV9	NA	CASSIRTLDEQFF	TGTGCCAGCAGCATTCGGACATTGGATGAGCAGTTCTTC
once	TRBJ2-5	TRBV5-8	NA	CASSPPPRGETQYF	TGTGCCAGCAGCCCCCCCCCCAGGGGAGAGACCCAGTACTTC
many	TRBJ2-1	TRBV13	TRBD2	CASSLQRELNNEQFF	TGTGCCAGCAGCTTACAGCGGGAGCTTAACAATGAGCAGTTCTTC
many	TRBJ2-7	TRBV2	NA	CASQQGAAYEQYF	TGTGCCAGCCAACAGGGAGCGGCTTACGAGCAGTACTTC
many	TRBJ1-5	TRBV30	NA	CAWSVGGGGVGQPQHF	TGTGCCTGGAGTGTAGGGGGTGGGGGCGTTGGCCAGCCCCAGCATTTT
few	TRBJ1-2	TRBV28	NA	CASSLSPAARYTF	TGTGCCAGCAGTTTATCCCCGGCCGCTCGTTACACCTTC